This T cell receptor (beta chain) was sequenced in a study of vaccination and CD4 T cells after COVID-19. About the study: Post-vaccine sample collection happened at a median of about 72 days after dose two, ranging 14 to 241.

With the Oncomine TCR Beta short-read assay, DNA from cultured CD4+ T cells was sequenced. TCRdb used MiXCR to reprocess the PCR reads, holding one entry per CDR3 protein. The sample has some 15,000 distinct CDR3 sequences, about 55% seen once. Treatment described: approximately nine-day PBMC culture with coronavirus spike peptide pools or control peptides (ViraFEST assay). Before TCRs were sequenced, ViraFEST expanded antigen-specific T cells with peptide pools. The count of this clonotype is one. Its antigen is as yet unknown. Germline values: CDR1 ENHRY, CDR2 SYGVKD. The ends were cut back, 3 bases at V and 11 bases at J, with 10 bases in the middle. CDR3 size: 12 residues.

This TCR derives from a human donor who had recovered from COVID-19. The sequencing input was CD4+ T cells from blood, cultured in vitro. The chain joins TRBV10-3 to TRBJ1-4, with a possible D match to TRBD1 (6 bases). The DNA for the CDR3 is TGTGCCATCAGTGAAGGGGGACTTAAACTGTTTTTT. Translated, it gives CAISEGGLKLFF.